The clone carrying this T cell receptor (beta chain) was seen only a few times. The antigen is undetermined. TCRdb fed the RT-PCR reads into MiXCR, producing one record per CDR3 protein. The table shows 650,000 to 800,000 distinct CDR3 sequences, with under 20% occurring only once. The sample comes from a study of response to subunit inactivated influenza vaccine. Regarding the study as a whole: The authors put forward the suggestion that each seasonal influenza vaccination may bring in only a limited number of new T cells.

Germline trimming cut 10 bases from V and 0 bases from J; bases unmatched to any gene: 4. CDR3 length: 13 residues. Germline assignment: CDR1 ENHRY and CDR2 SYGVKD. The TCR comes from a man aged 45 to 65 who received an inactivated influenza vaccine. This rearrangement joins TRBV10-3 to TRBJ1-1; 8 bases match TRBD1. This material consisted of PBMCs from blood, taken 4 to 6 days after vaccination. The CDR3 region is CATGQGMNTEAFF. The CDR3 nucleotides are TGTGCCACCGGACAGGGAATGAACACTGAAGCTTTCTTT.